This entry lists 7 T cell receptor beta chains sequenced from one sample in a study of CD8+ T cells in alopecia areata (dated 2018 in TCRdb). The method behind the library was the immunoSEQ multiplex PCR assay. RNA was extracted from all samples and reverse transcribed into cDNA, which served as template for TCR sequencing. Not all clones reach the TCRdb copy of this immuneACCESS table, which keeps in-frame sequences only. Checked studies attribute under half of the gap to unresolved V genes and leave the rest unexplained. The table for this sample lists more than 200,000 clones; approximately 70% of them were counted only once. The leading ten clones occupy approximately 1.2% of the sample. The treatment or condition label, read with the paper, signifies: oral pan-JAK inhibitor, 5-10 mg twice daily. The sample consisted of CD4+ T cells sorted from blood, taken between weeks 43 and 45, from a patient treated with tofacitinib. These receptors all come from a human donor with alopecia areata.

J is TRBJ2-3 and V is TRBV7-2; TRBD1 matches 9 bases. The V and J ends lost 1 base and 1 base, in that order; junction bases with no gene match: 3. Germline V gene data show CDR1 as SGHTA and CDR2 as FQGNSA. The CDR3 extends over 16 amino acids. The DNA for the CDR3 is TGTGCCAGCAGCTTAGTGGGACAGGGACGCACAGATACGCAGTATTTT. The encoded protein is CASSLVGQGRTDTQYF.

The chain is built from TRBV15 and TRBJ2-1, with 9 bases that match TRBD2. CDR3 size: 12 residues. With V trimmed by 9 bases and J by 6 bases, 3 bases remained unmatched. CDR1 is LNHNV and CDR2 is YYDKDF in the germline V gene (reference sequence). CDR3: CATRAGGNEQFF. The CDR3 DNA sequence: TGTGCCACGAGAGCGGGGGGCAATGAGCAGTTCTTC.

The table lists this clone with a few counts. This rearrangement joins TRBV5-1 to TRBJ1-1; no clear D gene. The CDR3 runs to 14 residues. From germline, CDR1 is SGHRS and CDR2 YFSETQ. With 0 bases removed from V and 6 bases from J, the gap between germline ends came to 12 bases. CDR3 bases: TGCGCCAGCAGCTTGGCGGCTAGTGGAGCTGAAGCTTTCTTT. Protein: CASSLAASGAEAFF.

This clone turned up a few times. This chain joins TRBV30 and TRBJ2-2; 7 nucleotides match TRBD2. Trimming at V came to 1 base and at J to 1 base, leaving 3 bases not matched to a gene. Germline V gives CDR1 GTSNPN, CDR2 SVGIG (reference sequence). The CDR3 runs to 15 residues. The CDR3 DNA follows: TGTGCCTGGAGTGCAGCGGGATTGAACACCGGGGAGCTGTTTTTT. Its protein is CAWSAAGLNTGELFF.

The CDR3 DNA reads TGTGCCAGCAGCCCCTGGACGGGGGATTCGGAGACCCAGTACTTC. Its translation is CASSPWTGDSETQYF. The chain links TRBV7-8 to TRBJ2-5; D might be TRBD2 (6 bases). The ends were cut back, 5 bases at V and 5 bases at J, with 18 bases in the middle. In germline, CDR1 is SGHVS, CDR2 FQNEAQ. CDR3 length: 15 amino acids.

The CDR3 bases are TGTGCCAGCTCGAGGGACAGGAATAATGAAAAACTGTTTTTT. Encoded protein: CASSRDRNNEKLFF. V usage is TRBV18 and J usage is TRBJ1-4; 8 nucleotides line up with TRBD1. V shed 6 bases and J 4 bases; nucleotides not matched to a gene: 4. The CDR3 runs to 14 residues. Germline CDR1 reads KGHSH; CDR2 reads LQKENI.

This clone was observed a handful of times. The V and J genes are TRBV29-1 and TRBJ1-6, with 7 bases that match TRBD1. This CDR3 contains 13 residues. J gave up 8 bases and V 6 bases, and 7 bases lay outside the gene matches. Germline-derived CDR1 and CDR2 are SQVTM and ANQGSEA. The DNA for the CDR3 is TGCAGCGTGGGCGACAGGGCTGATTCACCCCTCCACTTT. Its translation is CSVGDRADSPLHF.